One and the same sample provided the 25 T cell receptor beta chains below, sequenced in a study of blood T cell repertoires in COVID-19. Sequencing used immunoSEQ multiplex PCR; TCRdb keeps in-frame clones, though not all of them. The profile covers 27,000 or so clones, with around nine tenths appearing a single time and 4.9% taken by the ten largest. Specimen: peripheral blood. The origin of the receptors is a man in his 70s with active COVID-19.

This chain links TRBV29-1 with TRBJ2-3; TRBD2 agrees at 8 bases. The V gene end was trimmed by 6 bases and the J gene end by 1 base; junction bases not matched to a gene: 9. The CDR3 spans 15 residues. Germline CDR1 SQVTM, CDR2 ANQGSEA. The CDR3, as DNA: TGCAGCGTCAACCCCGCGGGGGGACGCACAGATACGCAGTATTTT. It specifies CSVNPAGGRTDTQYF.

V and J are TRBV19 and TRBJ2-1, with D possibly being TRBD2 (6 bases). V gave up 5 bases and J gave up 0 bases, with 11 bases separating them. The CDR3 contains 15 residues. The germline gives CDR1 LNHDA, CDR2 SQIVND (reference sequence). This CDR3 reads CASSPRGSSYNEQFF. CDR3 DNA sequence: TGTGCCAGTAGTCCTCGGGGGAGCTCCTACAATGAGCAGTTCTTC.

The chain is built from TRBV27 and TRBJ2-3, with a possible D match to TRBD1 (6 bases). The V end lost 5 bases, the J end lost 5 bases, and 20 bases lay between the germline ends. In germline, CDR1 is MNHEY, CDR2 SMNVEV (reference sequence). The CDR3 has 16 residues. The CDR3 DNA reads as TGTGCCAGCAGTAGTCCCCAGGGGTCGTTCGTAGATACGCAGTATTTT. Translating gives CASSSPQGSFVDTQYF.

This chain joins TRBV19 and TRBJ2-7, with D possibly matching TRBD1 (6 bases). This CDR3 has 16 residues. V was cut by 5 bases and J by 1 base, with 18 bases left in between. Germline V gene sequence: CDR1 LNHDA, CDR2 SQIVND (reference sequence). The CDR3 nucleotides are TGTGCCAGTAGTTCTCAGGGGATGTTGGGATCCTACGAGCAGTACTTC. Amino acid sequence: CASSSQGMLGSYEQYF.

The genes are TRBV7-3 and TRBJ2-7; 12 bases are a match to TRBD2. Unmatched junction bases numbered 2, after V lost 4 bases and J lost 4 bases. Per the germline V gene, CDR1 is SGHTA and CDR2 is FQGTGA. The length of the CDR3 is 14 residues. The CDR3 region has the DNA TGTGCCAGCAGCTCCGGACTAGCGGGATACGAGCAGTACTTC. It codes for CASSSGLAGYEQYF.

In its sample, this clone was seen once. V usage is TRBV9 and J usage is TRBJ1-1; D is undetermined. This CDR3 region has 13 residues. Germline loops: CDR1 SGDLS, CDR2 YYNGEE. The V and J ends lost 3 bases and 0 bases respectively, with 6 bases between them. This CDR3 is CASSALMNTEAFF. CDR3 DNA: TGTGCCAGCAGCGCGTTAATGAACACTGAAGCTTTCTTT.

V usage is TRBV19 and J usage is TRBJ1-1; weak D call: TRBD1 (5 bases). Germline CDR1 reads LNHDA; CDR2 reads SQIVND (reference sequence). This CDR3 is built from 15 residues. Trimming removed 5 bases from V and 5 bases from J, with 18 bases in between. The DNA for the CDR3 is TGTGCCAGTAGTCCACCTGCCGGGGGTTTGACTGAAGCTTTCTTT. It is translated as CASSPPAGGLTEAFF.

The genes are TRBV4-3 and TRBJ1-1; a weak D match, TRBD1 (5 bases). Germline lookup yields CDR1 LGHNA and CDR2 YSLEER. CDR3 length: 14 residues. V was shortened by 0 bases and J by 10 bases, with 15 bases between the two germline ends. CDR3 sequence reads: CASSQDVGRGLAFF. The DNA for the CDR3 is TGCGCCAGCAGCCAAGATGTGGGGCGGGGGTTAGCTTTCTTT.

The V call is TRBV5-8, the J call TRBJ1-5; D may be TRBD1 (6 bases). The CDR3 covers 17 residues. Trimming took 4 bases from V and 3 from J, leaving 20 bases between them. Germline loops: CDR1 SGHTS, CDR2 YDEGEE. CDR3 loop: CASSRGGSGSSNQPQHF. The CDR3, as DNA: TGTGCCAGCAGCCGGGGGGGCTCCGGGTCCTCCAATCAGCCCCAGCATTTT.

CDR3 coding DNA: TGTGCCAGTACAGGGCTATCCTACGAGCAGTACTTC. Protein sequence: CASTGLSYEQYF. The genes are TRBV2 and TRBJ2-7, with D maybe TRBD1 (6 bases). The CDR3 is 12 residues long. The germline V gene encodes CDR1 SNHLY and CDR2 FYNNEI. Trimming cost V 9 bases and J 1 base, with 10 bases left between them. Complete variable domain (other parts from reference TRBV2 and TRBJ2-7): EPEVTQTPSHQVTQMGQEVILRCVPISNHLYFYWYRQILGQKVEFLVSFYNNEISEKSEIFDDQFSVERPDGSNFTLKIRSTKLEDSAMYFCASTGLSYEQYFGPGTRLTVT.

The chain joins TRBV9 to TRBJ2-1, with 7 bases fitting TRBD1. Per germline, CDR1 SGDLS and CDR2 YYNGEE. The length of the CDR3 is 13 residues. The V segment lost 3 bases and the J segment 4 bases; nucleotides outside the gene matches: 1. Here the CDR3 DNA reads TGTGCCAGCAGCGAACAGGGGTACAATGAGCAGTTCTTC. Translation: CASSEQGYNEQFF. Filled out from reference TRBV9 and TRBJ2-1, the complete variable domain reads DSGVTQTPKHLITATGQRVTLRCSPRSGDLSVYWYQQSLDQGLQFLIQYYNGEERAKGNILERFSAQQFPDLHSELNLSSLELGDSALYFCASSEQGYNEQFFGPGTRLTVL.

The chain joins TRBV28 to TRBJ2-5, with D maybe TRBD2 (5 bases). This CDR3 spans 16 amino acids. Germline V gene data show CDR1 as MDHEN and CDR2 as SYDVKM. V lost 1 base to trimming and J lost 3 bases, with 15 bases between them. The CDR3 DNA reads TGTGCCAGCAGTTTATTCCAGCTCGGGGAAGAAGAGACCCAGTACTTC. Its translation is CASSLFQLGEEETQYF. Combining the CDR3 with reference TRBV28 and TRBJ2-5 gives the whole variable domain DVKVTQSSRYLVKRTGEKVFLECVQDMDHENMFWYRQDPGLGLRLIYFSYDVKMKEKGDIPEGYSVSREKKERFSLILESASTNQTSMYLCASSLFQLGEEETQYFGPGTRLLVL.

V and J are TRBV7-2 and TRBJ2-1, with 10 bases aligning to TRBD2. The germline CDR1 and CDR2 sequences are SGHTA and FQGNSA. Losses at the gene ends were 0 bases for V and 3 bases for J; bases not matched to a gene: 8. The CDR3 is made up of 18 amino acids. The CDR3 reads CASSLAPPSGRLYNEQFF. The CDR3 DNA follows: TGTGCCAGCAGCTTAGCCCCTCCTAGCGGGAGACTCTACAATGAGCAGTTCTTC. Combining the CDR3 with reference TRBV7-2 and TRBJ2-1 gives the whole variable domain GAGVSQSPSNKVTEKGKDVELRCDPISGHTALYWYRQSLGQGLEFLIYFQGNSAPDKSGLPSDRFSAERTGGSVSTLTIQRTQQEDSAVYLCASSLAPPSGRLYNEQFFGPGTRLTVL.

This chain connects TRBV9 to TRBJ2-3; weak D call: TRBD2 (6 bases). This CDR3 spans 14 amino acids. Germline CDR1 reads SGDLS; CDR2 reads YYNGEE. The V end was cut by 0 bases, the J end by 12 bases, with 17 bases between. The CDR3 sequence: CASSVAPSEFPQYF. The CDR3 DNA follows: TGTGCCAGCAGCGTAGCGCCTAGCGAGTTCCCCCAGTATTTT.

This sequence joins TRBV6-2 or TRBV6-3 and TRBJ1-1, with 7 bases fitting TRBD1. The CDR3 runs 13 residues. The germline V gene encodes CDR1 MNHEY and CDR2 SVGEGT. Losses at the gene ends were 5 bases for V and 4 bases for J; bases not matched to a gene: 4. CDR3 region: CASSMGQLTEAFF. The CDR3 bases are TGTGCCAGCAGTATGGGACAGCTCACTGAAGCTTTCTTT.

CDR3 DNA sequence: TGTGCCAGTAGTATAGGGGAGATCCTGAACACTGAAGCTTTCTTT. Protein product: CASSIGEILNTEAFF. The V gene is TRBV19, the J gene TRBJ1-1; D is undetermined. The V gene lost 1 base and the J gene lost 0 bases, with 9 bases spanning the gap. The CDR3 contains 15 residues. Germline-derived CDR1 and CDR2 are LNHDA and SQIVND (reference sequence).

The chain recombines TRBV19 with TRBJ2-6, with D tentatively TRBD1 (7 bases). CDR1 and CDR2 (germline): LNHDA, SQIVND (reference sequence). Trimming pared 0 bases from V and 2 bases from J, leaving 11 bases between. This CDR3 has 17 amino acids. CDR3 sequence (DNA): TGTGCCAGTAGTATAGATCGGAGGGGGCCTGGGGCCAACGTCCTGACTTTC. This translates into CASSIDRRGPGANVLTF.

The chain combines TRBV19 with TRBJ1-5, with D maybe TRBD1 (5 bases). The CDR3 sequence is 13 residues long. The germline V and J ends were trimmed by 3 bases and 7 bases, with 10 bases remaining between them. Germline V gives CDR1 LNHDA, CDR2 SQIVND (reference sequence). The DNA for the CDR3 is TGTGCCAGTAGTATGGACACGCGGCAGCCCCAGCATTTT. Translated: CASSMDTRQPQHF.

The genes are TRBV6-2 or TRBV6-3 and TRBJ2-1, with 9 bases matching TRBD2. The CDR3 sequence is 16 residues long. Germline trimming cut 1 base from V and 4 bases from J; bases unmatched to any gene: 5. Germline V gene data show CDR1 as MNHEY and CDR2 as SVGEGT. CDR3: CASSYLAGETYNEQFF. The CDR3, as DNA: TGTGCCAGCAGTTACTTAGCGGGGGAGACTTACAATGAGCAGTTCTTC.

The chain is built from TRBV29-1 and TRBJ1-6, with D possibly matching TRBD1 (5 bases). Germline V gene sequence: CDR1 SQVTM, CDR2 ANQGSEA. Between the trimmed V and J ends, which lost 5 bases and 9 bases, there was a span of 17 bases. This CDR3 spans 14 amino acids. The CDR3 DNA sequence: TGCAGCGTTCCGGGCCCTTCAAGGGGTTCACCCCTCCACTTT. This sequence encodes CSVPGPSRGSPLHF.

The V gene is TRBV7-2, the J gene TRBJ2-5; 11 positions match TRBD2. With V trimmed by 5 bases and J by 3 bases, 2 bases remained unmatched. Per the germline V gene, CDR1 is SGHTA and CDR2 is FQGNSA. This CDR3 comprises 14 residues. The CDR3 DNA is TGTGCCAGCAGCCGTAGCGGGGGGGAAGAGACCCAGTACTTC. Its translation: CASSRSGGEETQYF.

This clone was counted a single time. The chain carries TRBV7-2 and TRBJ1-1; possibly TRBD1 for D (5 bases). The CDR3 extends over 14 amino acids. Trimming took off 1 base at V and 1 base at J, with 7 bases between the two ends. The V gene's germline CDR1 is SGHTA and CDR2 FQGNSA. The CDR3 loop is CASSLGTSNTEAFF. CDR3 coding DNA: TGTGCCAGCAGCTTAGGGACATCGAACACTGAAGCTTTCTTT.

V gene TRBV5-1 combines with J gene TRBJ2-1; D may be TRBD2 (7 bases). V lost 4 bases and J 4 bases, leaving 12 bases between the germline ends. The CDR3 contains 14 residues. The germline V gene encodes CDR1 SGHRS and CDR2 YFSETQ. The CDR3 region has the DNA TGCGCCAGCAGCGGCGGGGGCGGTTACAATGAGCAGTTCTTC. Residues: CASSGGGGYNEQFF.

The genes are TRBV6-6 and TRBJ2-1; D ambiguous. In germline, CDR1 is MNHNY, CDR2 SVGAGI (reference sequence). The V end lost 2 bases, the J end lost 6 bases, and 14 bases lay between the germline ends. The CDR3 is made up of 15 amino acids. CDR3 sequence reads: CASSYLDSPGNEQFF. CDR3 coding DNA: TGTGCCAGCAGTTACCTCGACTCCCCCGGCAATGAGCAGTTCTTC.

The chain carries TRBV24-1 and TRBJ1-4, with TRBD1 matching over 7 bases. The junction had 7 bases not matched to a gene; V was cut back by 7 bases and J by 3 bases. The CDR3 is made up of 15 amino acids. CDR1 and CDR2 from the germline V gene are KGHDR and SFDVKD. CDR3 nucleotides: TGTGCCACCAGCGAAAGACAGGGCCCTAATGAAAAACTGTTTTTT. Protein: CATSERQGPNEKLFF.